The subject of this entry is one TCR beta chain. This clonotype has ten or more counts. Its cognate antigen has yet to be identified. The sample holds no much larger clone one base away, and base qualities are not on file. From the cysteine up to the phenylalanine, the CDR3 has a length of 12 residues. Left in the record is the CDR3 DNA by itself, 36 bases read in frame from the first base. V is cut by 3 bases and J by 5 bases, and the space between the germline ends is 11 bases. From the germline V gene, CDR1 is SQVTM and CDR2 is ANQGSEA. This sample was included in a study of human T cells and chemical hapten exposure (dated by TCRdb to 2020 to 2023). At the level of the whole study: For sensitization, 2% DPC in acetone was applied to a 2 cm by 2 cm area of upper inner arm skin. Patient blood was sampled pre-sensitization (week 0) and at 2, 6 and about 24 weeks after DPC sensitization. Weekly therapeutic DPC doses were additionally applied to the scalp of patients throughout the roughly 24-week study period. Most of the patients in the cohort were female, and the cohort covered alopecia areata with under or over 50% scalp involvement, alopecia totalis and alopecia universalis. Patch testing was done on the upper back using Finn chambers containing 0.01% DPC, and results were scored after 6 days according to International Contact Dermatitis Research Group standards. The study tracked peripheral blood TCR repertoire changes in vivo during primary and secondary sensitization to the hapten diphenylcyclopropenone (DPC) in alopecia patients. Libraries were combined into a pool for sequencing, and differences in TCR yield between samples came mainly from small differences in library volumes within the pool. Blood for TCR sequencing was provided by twenty-nine alopecia patients at one to four time points (pre-sensitization, 2, 6 and 24 weeks).

The time point tag for this specimen amounts to: patch test 3, about 24 weeks after DPC sensitization. The treatment or condition label of this sample denotes: therapeutic diphenylcyclopropenone sensitization with weekly scalp DPC. At every patch-test visit, the blood draw took place before the patch test was put on. Patients were considered eligible if aged 18 to 70, diagnosed with alopecia and deemed suitable for DPC therapy, and patients were excluded if pregnant. Unfractionated whole blood was collected in Tempus Blood RNA tubes, and total RNA was extracted from that blood. The library relied on RACE. TCRdb shows the sequencer as NextSeq 500. Library preparation attached unique molecular identifiers to individual cDNA molecules for quantitative, reproducible TCR counting. From each blood RNA sample, both TCR alpha and TCR beta chains were sequenced. On the study's bioinformatics: Samples had a median of approximately 93,000 TCRs, with a range from roughly 20,000 to 690,600. The Decombinator software suite was used to annotate V, J and CDR3 in the TCR reads. Every sample was subsampled to the same number of TCRs (28,000) for the PS versus PT1 abundance plots. TCRs were defined as expanded if absent before sensitization and observed at least eight times at the 2-week time point. Clones were called with MiXCR by TCRdb after fastp trimmed the public reads at Q25, and only in-frame beta chains were retained. For every CDR3 protein sequence, its rows merge into one entry that carries the most common genes and DNA. The V and J calls and clone size come from TCRdb's table, not from the authors' own analysis. The sample table records about 82,000 distinct CDR3 sequences; around 13% of these occur just once. The leading ten clones occupy around 5.8% of the sample.

Points the paper makes about the study in general: Expanded TCRs formed significantly more large CDR3 similarity clusters than pre-sensitization or healthy control sets, consistent with antigen-driven responses. All patients had alopecia, a presumed autoimmune disease, so their immune response might differ from that of healthy individuals. Repeated subsampling changed both the strength of the expansion versus patch-test correlation and the threshold at which the correlation became significant. The number of PT1 expanded TCRs positively correlated with patch test score, significant at thresholds 8, 16 and 32 but not 4. The number of TCRs above 1 in 1000 frequency did not change with DPC sensitization; there was no evidence of global repertoire structure alterations.

The receptor chain draws on TRBV29-1 and TRBJ2-7; the D gene could be TRBD1 or TRBD2, each one agreeing over 5 bases. The material sequenced was whole blood, taken in connection with sensitization to the hapten diphenylcyclopropenone (DPC). The TCR comes from a woman aged 50 to 65 with alopecia areata. Some clones in this sample may be carry-over from other donors' samples. The sequence in DNA is TGCAGCGTTGAGGGGCTAGCCGACGAGCAGTACTTC. Its protein is CSVEGLADEQYF.